A single sample is the source of the 27 T cell receptor beta chains below, sequenced in a study of radiation and T cells in renal cell carcinoma. The assay was immunoSEQ multiplex PCR, and TCRdb's table has in-frame clones only and misses some. The sample includes approximately 45,000 clones, 65% to 90% seen only once; the top ten take around 31%. Time point: baseline pretreatment blood. Treatment noted: 15 Gy SBRT to primary tumor, nephrectomy 4 weeks later. The sequences come from blood, collected from a patient whose treatment included radiotherapy and nephrectomy. The receptors here all came from a woman in her 70s with renal cell carcinoma.

This chain links TRBV19 with TRBJ1-5, with D hard to call. Trimming pared 3 bases from V and 4 bases from J, leaving 13 bases between. This CDR3 region has 15 residues. Germline CDR1 is LNHDA and CDR2 is SQIVND (reference sequence). CDR3 sequence: CASSILLIGNQPQHF. DNA for the CDR3: TGTGCCAGTAGTATCCTACTGATCGGGAATCAGCCCCAGCATTTT.

A word on this clone: This CDR3 fails to terminate in the conserved phenylalanine or tryptophan, so it likely reflects a read error. Because the CDR3's place on the DNA is in doubt, the DNA is left out and the CDR3 is given as listed by TCRdb. CDR3 protein: CASSRGVGQGTL. V and J are TRBV5-6 and TRBJ2-7; no check of the table's D call, TRBD1, against the DNA was made. Termini included, the CDR3 measures 12 amino acids. Germline V gene lookup returns CDR1 SGHDT and CDR2 YYEEEE.

V usage is TRBV7-6 and J usage is TRBJ2-7, with no clear D. Trimming cost V 4 bases and J 6 bases, with 13 bases left between them. This CDR3 has 13 amino acids. Looked up from germline, CDR1 is SGHVS and CDR2 is FNYEAQ. The CDR3 region is CASSSSPVREQYF. DNA for the CDR3: TGTGCCAGCAGCTCCAGCCCGGTCCGCGAGCAGTACTTC.

This sequence joins TRBV6-6 and TRBJ1-6; possibly TRBD1 for D (5 bases). Germline CDR1 MNHNY, CDR2 SVGAGI (reference sequence). This CDR3 has 15 residues. V was trimmed by 4 bases and J by 9 bases, leaving 16 bases between them. CDR3 protein: CASSSNNAQVSPLHF. In DNA, the CDR3 is TGTGCCAGCAGTTCCAACAACGCACAGGTTTCACCCCTCCACTTT.

The V and J genes are TRBV19 and TRBJ1-5; a possible D gene is TRBD1 (5 bases). The length of the CDR3 is 17 residues. Germline V lookup: CDR1 LNHDA, CDR2 SQIVND (reference sequence). V shed 3 bases and J shed 1 base, with 16 bases lying between them. For the CDR3, the DNA is TGTGCCAGTAGTATGCCCCCGTGGGGCGGGAGCAATCAGCCCCAGCATTTT. It translates to CASSMPPWGGSNQPQHF. Based on the CDR3 plus reference TRBV19 and TRBJ1-5, the full variable domain is DGGITQSPKYLFRKEGQNVTLSCEQNLNHDAMYWYRQDPGQGLRLIYYSQIVNDFQKGDIAEGYSVSREKKESFPLTVTSAQKNPTAFYLCASSMPPWGGSNQPQHFGDGTRLSIL.

The chain has TRBV5-1 and TRBJ2-3; D call uncertain. The CDR3 length is 14 residues. The germline gives CDR1 SGHRS, CDR2 YFSETQ. V dropped 4 bases and J dropped 1 base, with 10 bases sitting between them. The CDR3: CASSLGFRTDTQYF. In nucleotides, the CDR3 is TGCGCCAGCAGCCTGGGATTTCGCACAGATACGCAGTATTTT.

The chain combines TRBV4-2 with TRBJ2-3; D is perhaps TRBD1 (6 bases). V lost 0 bases and J 1 base, leaving 11 bases between the germline ends. Germline values: CDR1 LGHNA, CDR2 YNFKEQ. This CDR3 spans 16 amino acids. The CDR3 coding sequence is TGTGCCAGCAGCCAAGATGGGACAAGGGGCACAGATACGCAGTATTTT. Translation: CASSQDGTRGTDTQYF.

The chain combines TRBV21-1 with TRBJ1-6. TRBV21-1 is shown as a pseudogene. The CDR3 is 15 amino acids. The CDR3 region has the DNA TGTGCCAGCAGCAAAGCCGGGACGGGAAGTTCACCCCTCCACTTT. This codes for CASSKAGTGSSPLHF.

V and J are TRBV7-7 and TRBJ2-5; tentative D call: TRBD1 (6 bases). CDR3 length: 15 residues. Germline CDR1 and CDR2: SSHAT and FNYEAQ (reference sequence). Trimming removed 5 bases at V and 2 bases at J, with 15 bases between. CDR3 in DNA: TGTGCCAGCAGCGGGGGAACAGGGATTCAAGAGACCCAGTACTTC. This encodes CASSGGTGIQETQYF. The complete variable domain, with remaining parts taken from reference TRBV7-7 and TRBJ2-5, reads GAGVSQSPRYKVTKRGQDVTLRCDPISSHATLYWYQQALGQGPEFLTYFNYEAQPDKSGLPSDRFSAERPEGSISTLTIQRTEQRDSAMYRCASSGGTGIQETQYFGPGTRLLVL.

The chain links TRBV7-9 to TRBJ2-2, with 8 bases matching TRBD1. The V and J ends lost 4 bases and 7 bases, in that order; junction bases with no gene match: 8. CDR1 is SEHNR and CDR2 is FQNEAQ in the germline V gene (reference sequence). The CDR3 covers 15 residues. The CDR3 region is CASSWGTGGVGELFF. DNA of the CDR3: TGTGCCAGCAGCTGGGGGACAGGCGGAGTCGGGGAGCTGTTTTTT.

The chain has TRBV4-3 and TRBJ2-1, with 9 nucleotides matching TRBD2. The CDR3 is 17 residues long. Trimming took 0 bases from V and 4 from J; bases not matched to a gene: 7. Germline CDR1 and CDR2: LGHNA and YSLEER. The CDR3 loop is CASSQDWVAGAYNEQFF. In DNA, the CDR3 is TGCGCCAGCAGCCAAGATTGGGTAGCGGGAGCTTACAATGAGCAGTTCTTC.

This clone was seen just once. The V call is TRBV7-9, the J call TRBJ2-3; 13 bases line up with TRBD2. V lost 4 bases and J lost 4; bases outside the gene matches: 2. The CDR3 covers 15 residues. The germline CDR1 and CDR2 sequences are SEHNR and FQNEAQ (reference sequence). CDR3 region: CASSYGLAGADTQYF. CDR3 nucleotides: TGTGCCAGCAGCTATGGACTAGCGGGGGCAGATACGCAGTATTTT.

This chain connects TRBV7-9 to TRBJ2-3, with D tentatively TRBD2 (7 bases). Between the trimmed V and J ends, which lost 5 bases and 0 bases, there was a span of 21 bases. The CDR3 contains 18 residues. Germline V gene lookup returns CDR1 SEHNR and CDR2 FQNEAQ (reference sequence). The CDR3 DNA follows: TGTGCCAGCAGCCTCCCGACCCCCGGGGGGCCCAGCACAGATACGCAGTATTTT. Protein: CASSLPTPGGPSTDTQYF. Full variable domain (missing parts from reference TRBV7-9 and TRBJ2-3): DTGVSQNPRHKITKRGQNVTFRCDPISEHNRLYWYRQTLGQGPEFLTYFQNEAQLEKSRLLSDRFSAERPKGSFSTLEIQRTEQGDSAMYLCASSLPTPGGPSTDTQYFGPGTRLTVL.

The chain recombines TRBV21-1 with TRBJ1-5; the D call TRBD1 from the table was never checked on the DNA. TRBV21-1 is assigned pseudogene status. The CDR3 is 16 amino acids. CDR3 sequence (DNA): TGTGCCAGCAGCACGGGCTTGGGACAGTGGAATCAGCCCCAGCATTTT. Translating it yields CASSTGLGQWNQPQHF.

This chain joins TRBV27 and TRBJ1-2; 12 bases match TRBD1. CDR1 is MNHEY and CDR2 is SMNVEV in the germline V gene (reference sequence). V gave up 5 bases and J gave up 8 bases; unmatched junction bases: 6. The CDR3 consists of 14 residues. CDR3 sequence (DNA): TGTGCCAGCAGTACCCGGGACAGGGGGCAAGGCTACACCTTC. Translated: CASSTRDRGQGYTF.

The V gene is TRBV5-1, the J gene TRBJ1-5; no clear D gene. Germline assignment: CDR1 SGHRS and CDR2 YFSETQ. The V gene lost 0 bases and the J gene lost 2 bases, with 9 bases spanning the gap. CDR3 length: 15 residues. The CDR3, as DNA: TGCGCCAGCAGCTTGGACGGAGTCGGCAATCAGCCCCAGCATTTT. Its protein product is CASSLDGVGNQPQHF.

This clone occurred once. Here the CDR3 DNA reads TGTGCCAGCAGCAGACAGGGAGACCTAAACTATGGCTACACCTTC. As protein: CASSRQGDLNYGYTF. This rearrangement joins TRBV27 to TRBJ1-2; 7 bases map to TRBD1. This CDR3 comprises 15 residues. V lost 6 bases, J lost 2 bases, and 9 bases stayed unmatched. Looked up from germline, CDR1 is MNHEY and CDR2 is SMNVEV (reference sequence).

The genes are TRBV27 and TRBJ2-7, with 10 bases fitting TRBD2. CDR3 length: 15 amino acids. Unmatched junction bases numbered 9, after V lost 6 bases and J lost 4 bases. In germline, CDR1 is MNHEY, CDR2 SMNVEV (reference sequence). CDR3 sequence (DNA): TGTGCCAGCAGACCCCTCCTGACTAGCGGGTACGAGCAGTACTTC. Protein sequence: CASRPLLTSGYEQYF.

The rearrangement joins TRBV11-2 to TRBJ1-2, with 7 positions matching TRBD1. Trimming at V came to 5 bases and at J to 4 bases, leaving 7 bases not matched to a gene. Germline CDR1 SGHAT, CDR2 FQNNGV. The CDR3 is made up of 14 amino acids. This CDR3 is CASSRLGGGYGYTF. The CDR3 nucleotides read TGTGCCAGCAGCCGCCTAGGGGGCGGCTATGGCTACACCTTC.

Only a few counts were recorded for this clone. This chain links TRBV6-1 with TRBJ1-1; TRBD1 matches at 10 bases. The CDR3 covers 14 residues. The V segment lost 6 bases and the J segment 4 bases; nucleotides outside the gene matches: 5. CDR1 is MNHNS and CDR2 is SASEGT in the germline V gene. CDR3 DNA sequence: TGTGCCAGCAGGGGACAGGGGAGGGGCACTGAAGCTTTCTTT. It encodes CASRGQGRGTEAFF.

This sequence joins TRBV6-5 and TRBJ2-5; D is ambiguous. The J call is uncertain, as TRBJ2-7 better fits the DNA end. In germline, CDR1 is MNHEY, CDR2 SVGAGI. The CDR3 is 12 residues long. CDR3 nucleotide sequence: TGTGCCAGCAGTTCCATTTCCTACGAGCAGTACTTC. It codes for CASSSISYEQYF.

This clone was picked up a small number of times. This chain links TRBV10-3 with TRBJ1-2, with D possibly matching TRBD1 (5 bases). The CDR3 has 14 amino acids. The V end was cut by 10 bases, the J end by 6 bases, with 21 bases between. CDR1 is ENHRY and CDR2 is SYGVKD in the germline V gene. CDR3 amino acids: CATSKGAGRDGYTF. Here the CDR3 DNA reads TGTGCCACCTCGAAAGGGGCAGGGCGAGATGGCTACACCTTC.

The chain joins TRBV19 to TRBJ1-5; 9 bases line up with TRBD1. V was pared by 7 bases and J by 4 bases, with 5 bases of the junction left unmatched. CDR3 size: 14 residues. CDR1 and CDR2 from the germline V gene are LNHDA and SQIVND (reference sequence). The CDR3 protein is CASTRGTGNQPQHF. The CDR3 DNA reads TGTGCCAGTACCCGCGGGACAGGGAATCAGCCCCAGCATTTT.

The genes are TRBV11-2 and TRBJ1-2; D is possibly TRBD1 (5 bases). V was pared by 4 bases and J by 4 bases, with 13 bases between. The CDR3 extends over 14 amino acids. CDR1 SGHAT and CDR2 FQNNGV come from the germline V gene. CDR3 bases: TGTGCCAGCAGCTCCGGGGGGATAGGCTATGGCTACACCTTC. Protein: CASSSGGIGYGYTF.

This clone was observed once. In DNA form, the CDR3 reads TGTGCCAGCGCCCGGGACAGGCCTAACTATGGCTACACCTTC. It yields the protein CASARDRPNYGYTF. The genes are TRBV18 and TRBJ1-2; 8 nucleotides align to TRBD1. Germline V gene data show CDR1 as KGHSH and CDR2 as LQKENI. Trimming took 8 bases from V and 0 from J; bases not matched to a gene: 5. The CDR3 covers 14 residues.

The chain has TRBV11-1 and TRBJ2-5; D is uncertain. Germline CDR1 is SGHAT and CDR2 is FQDESV (reference sequence). The germline V and J ends were trimmed by 5 bases and 4 bases, with 11 bases remaining between them. The CDR3 covers 13 residues. CDR3 in DNA: TGTGCCAGCAGCGGTGTGGCTCCAGAGACCCAGTACTTC. The encoded protein is CASSGVAPETQYF.

This chain joins TRBV6-5 and TRBJ2-3; possible D gene TRBD1, 5 bases. In germline, CDR1 is MNHEY, CDR2 SVGAGI. CDR3 size: 13 residues. Trimming left V 6 bases short and J 3 bases short, with 10 bases between. CDR3 DNA: TGTGCCAGCAGGCGTAAGGGGACAGATACGCAGTATTTT. Translating gives CASRRKGTDTQYF.